These 14 T cell receptor beta chains were all obtained from the same sample, sequenced in a study of T cell repertoires in cytomegalovirus infection. TCRdb itself ran the reads through MiXCR, one entry per CDR3 protein. The sample yields roughly 860,000 distinct CDR3 sequences, approximately 30% seen once. The antigens of these receptors remain unknown. Sequenced here: cultured CD8+ T cells from PBMCs, sampled from culture after CMV antigen stimulation. The receptors were gathered from a human donor in good health (CMV status not recorded). Some clones in this sample may be carry-over from other donors' samples.

This clonotype was seen a few times. The chain has TRBV7-6 and TRBJ2-1; 9 positions match TRBD2. This CDR3 has 16 amino acids. Germline assignment: CDR1 SGHVS and CDR2 FNYEAQ. The trim removed 5 bases at V and 8 bases at J, leaving 13 bases unmatched. CDR3 sequence reads: CASSAQRRGGIDEQFF. The CDR3 DNA is TGTGCCAGCAGCGCCCAAAGGCGGGGGGGCATCGATGAGCAGTTCTTC.

There are many counts of this clonotype. The V call is TRBV7-6, the J call TRBJ1-5, with D uncertain. The CDR3 runs 15 residues. The germline gives CDR1 SGHVS, CDR2 FNYEAQ. Between the trimmed V and J ends, which lost 3 bases and 0 bases, there was a span of 9 bases. Written as DNA, the CDR3 is TGTGCCAGCAGCTTGTCCGACTATAGCAATCAGCCCCAGCATTTT. Its protein product is CASSLSDYSNQPQHF.

The J gene is TRBJ2-1, the V gene TRBV2; a possible D gene is TRBD2 (5 bases). Trimming stripped 2 bases from V and 4 bases from J, with 12 bases between. There are 15 residues in the CDR3. Per the germline V gene, CDR1 is SNHLY and CDR2 is FYNNEI. The CDR3 DNA sequence: TGTGCCAGCAGTGAACGGGGAACGGGTTACAATGAGCAGTTCTTC. It encodes CASSERGTGYNEQFF.

This clonotype turned up a few times. This chain joins TRBV28 and TRBJ2-1, with TRBD2 matching 16 bases. Germline CDR1 MDHEN, CDR2 SYDVKM. Losses at the gene ends were 4 bases for V and 7 bases for J; bases not matched to a gene: 13. The CDR3 runs 19 residues. This CDR3 is CASSYATGLAGGHRNEQFF. CDR3 DNA: TGTGCCAGCAGTTACGCCACGGGACTAGCGGGGGGGCATCGGAATGAGCAGTTCTTC.

This rearrangement joins TRBV2 to TRBJ2-5; 7 bases are shared with TRBD1. Trimming took 6 bases from V and 1 from J; bases not matched to a gene: 2. Per the germline V gene, CDR1 is SNHLY and CDR2 is FYNNEI. The length of the CDR3 is 13 residues. CDR3 DNA: TGTGCCAGCAGGGGGACAGTCCAAGAGACCCAGTACTTC. Its protein is CASRGTVQETQYF. The entire variable domain, with the rest obtained from reference TRBV2 and TRBJ2-5, is as follows: EPEVTQTPSHQVTQMGQEVILRCVPISNHLYFYWYRQILGQKVEFLVSFYNNEISEKSEIFDDQFSVERPDGSNFTLKIRSTKLEDSAMYFCASRGTVQETQYFGPGTRLLVL.

The sample holds a few counts of this clonotype. This chain links TRBV6-4 with TRBJ1-2; a weak D match, TRBD1 (6 bases). The CDR3 runs 14 residues. Per germline, CDR1 MRHNA and CDR2 SNTAGT. V gave up 2 bases and J gave up 7 bases, with 14 bases separating them. The CDR3 here is CASSDTGSDFGYTF. DNA for the CDR3: TGTGCCAGCAGTGACACAGGGAGCGATTTTGGCTACACCTTC.

The count of this clonotype is one. A much larger clone lies a single base off, so this may be a read error. This chain joins TRBV7-8 and TRBJ2-2; D remains ambiguous. The V and J ends lost 2 bases and 3 bases respectively, with 19 bases between them. Germline V lookup: CDR1 SGHVS, CDR2 FQNEAQ. The CDR3 has 18 amino acids. CDR3 sequence (DNA): TGTGCCAGCAGCTTACAGGCTTTGGAAATGAGTTACACCGGGGAGCTGTTTTTT. Translating it yields CASSLQALEMSYTGELFF.

V gene TRBV7-9 combines with J gene TRBJ2-2, with no clear D. Per the germline V gene, CDR1 is SEHNR and CDR2 is FQNEAQ (reference sequence). Trimming left V 5 bases short and J 6 bases short, with 22 bases between. The CDR3 is 17 residues long. The CDR3 DNA sequence: TGTGCCAGCAGCCCCCGGTGGACCGGCTCGGTGTCCGGGGAGCTGTTTTTT. This sequence encodes CASSPRWTGSVSGELFF.

Ten or more counts support this clonotype. The V call is TRBV7-6, the J call TRBJ2-7; 12 bases align to TRBD2. From germline, CDR1 is SGHVS and CDR2 FNYEAQ. The trim removed 1 base at V and 3 bases at J, leaving 13 bases unmatched. CDR3 length: 19 residues. Written as DNA, the CDR3 is TGTGCCAGCAGCTTAGGCAGGGGCGGACTAGCGGGGATCATCTACGAGCAGTACTTC. Amino acids: CASSLGRGGLAGIIYEQYF.

About this clonotype itself: The junction departs from the called germline gene at one end, perhaps through a read error. J is TRBJ2-7 and V is TRBV7-9; perhaps TRBD1 as D (5 bases). CDR1 and CDR2 (germline): SEHNR, FQNEAQ (reference sequence). The CDR3 spans 12 residues. CDR3 protein: CANSLDKYEQYF. CDR3 coding DNA: TGTGCCAACAGCTTGGACAAGTACGAGCAGTACTTC. Looking up the rest from reference TRBV7-9 and TRBJ2-7 gives the full variable domain: DTGVSQNPRHKITKRGQNVTFRCDPISEHNRLYWYRQTLGQGPEFLTYFQNEAQLEKSRLLSDRFSAERPKGSFSTLEIQRTEQGDSAMYLCANSLDKYEQYFGPGTRLTVT.

The chain has TRBV20-1 and TRBJ2-5, with D tentatively TRBD1 or TRBD2 (6 bases each). This CDR3 is built from 15 residues. Trimming pared 4 bases from V and 5 bases from J, leaving 20 bases between. CDR1 is DFQATT, CDR2 SNEGSKA, per germline (reference sequence). The CDR3 here is CSATRDSTGRETQYF. CDR3 bases: TGCAGTGCTACCCGAGACTCCACAGGGAGGGAGACCCAGTACTTC.

This clonotype has a count of ten or more. V gene TRBV27 combines with J gene TRBJ2-1; the match to TRBD2 covers 12 bases. The CDR3 contains 15 residues. CDR1 is MNHEY, CDR2 SMNVEV, per germline (reference sequence). Trimming removed 4 bases from V and 7 bases from J; junction bases left unmatched: 5. The CDR3 region is CASSSSGGARNEQFF. The CDR3 DNA reads TGTGCCAGCAGTTCTAGCGGGGGGGCAAGAAATGAGCAGTTCTTC.

The rearrangement joins TRBV19 to TRBJ1-6, with TRBD1 matching 7 bases. Germline V gives CDR1 LNHDA, CDR2 SQIVND (reference sequence). The CDR3 extends over 16 amino acids. The junction had 11 bases not matched to a gene; V was cut back by 5 bases and J by 7 bases. The DNA of the CDR3 is TGTGCCAGTAGTGGAGGGACAGCGTCTAGAAATTCACCCCTCCACTTT. This encodes CASSGGTASRNSPLHF.

The chain links TRBV13 to TRBJ2-1; 8 nucleotides match TRBD2. The CDR3 extends over 16 amino acids. Per germline, CDR1 PRHDT and CDR2 FYEKMQ (reference sequence). V was pared by 1 base and J by 5 bases, with 7 bases of the junction left unmatched. The CDR3 nucleotides read TGTGCCAGCAGCTTAGCGGGGGGGCCGGTAGACAATGAGCAGTTCTTC. This encodes CASSLAGGPVDNEQFF.